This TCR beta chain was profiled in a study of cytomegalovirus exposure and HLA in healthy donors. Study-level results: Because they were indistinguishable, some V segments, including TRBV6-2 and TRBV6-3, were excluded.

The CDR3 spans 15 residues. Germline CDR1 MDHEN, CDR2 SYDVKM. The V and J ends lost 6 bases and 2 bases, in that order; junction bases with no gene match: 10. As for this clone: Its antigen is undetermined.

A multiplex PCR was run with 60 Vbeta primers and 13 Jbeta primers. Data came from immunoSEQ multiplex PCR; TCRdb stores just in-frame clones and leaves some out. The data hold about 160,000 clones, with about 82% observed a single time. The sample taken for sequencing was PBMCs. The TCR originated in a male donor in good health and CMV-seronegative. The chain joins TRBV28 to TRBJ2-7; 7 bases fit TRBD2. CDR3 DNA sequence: TGTGCCAGCAGCCCATCCTACGGGAGGACCTACGAGCAGTACTTC. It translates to CASSPSYGRTYEQYF.